This T cell receptor beta chain stems from a study of tumor-infiltrating lymphocytes in localized non-small cell lung cancer. Study as a whole: Resected tumor was paired with non-adjacent uninvolved lung from the same patient. Regarding the study as a whole: No T-cell fraction difference was seen between IM1 and IM2 tumors. TCR sequencing covered a subset of patients with enough tissue. Different pieces of the same tissue were used for each assay.

This clone appeared a few times. Its antigen is undetermined. Measured with immunoSEQ multiplex PCR; TCRdb has only the in-frame clones, and not every one. This table has roughly 8,500 clones, 65% to 85% appearing once. Looked up from germline, CDR1 is SGHNT and CDR2 is YYREEE (reference sequence). Trimming at V came to 4 bases and at J to 5 bases, leaving 6 bases not matched to a gene. This CDR3 spans 14 amino acids. This sequence was found in a human donor with non-small cell lung cancer. The sequenced sample consisted of uninvolved lung tissue not adjacent to the tumor. V and J are TRBV5-4 and TRBJ1-1, with 9 bases aligning to TRBD1. The CDR3 DNA sequence: TGTGCCAGCAGCCCGGGACAGGGAGGAACTGAAGCTTTCTTT. Translating gives CASSPGQGGTEAFF.